This TCR beta chain was recorded in a study of Ad26.COV2.S vaccination and SARS-CoV-2 variants (dated by TCRdb to 2020 to 2023). For context, the study as a whole: Vaccine-arm donors came from COV1001, a multicentre, randomized, double-blind, placebo-controlled phase I-IIa trial of Ad26.COV2.S in healthy adults. Ad26.COV2.S was administered intramuscularly at a dose of 5x10^10 or 1x10^11 viral particles, either as one shot or as two shots given 56 days apart. TCRbeta repertoire sequencing was used to assess the specificity and breadth of SARS-CoV-2-reactive T cell receptors after Ad26.COV2.S vaccination. A total of some 30 samples were included in the TCR-sequenced set, comprising 19 Ad26.COV2.S vaccine recipients, 5 placebo recipients and 8 SARS-CoV-2 convalescent individuals. Trial participants were randomized into five groups of five: low-dose or high-dose Ad26.COV2.S given once or twice, or placebo on both occasions. Investigators did not know the trial group allocation while performing experiments and assessing outcomes.

A word on this clone: Its antigen is unknown. No quality values exist for individual bases; no much larger clone is one base distant.

The paper's findings and limits, for the study overall: The authors noted that the TCR breadth and depth analyses may have underestimated total T cell responses. After vaccination, substantial breadth of spike-specific CD8+ and CD4+ T cell responses was reported. Non-spike TCR breadth was comparable between vaccine and placebo recipients, consistent with the vaccine containing only spike. Spike-specific TCR breadth was higher in Ad26.COV2.S recipients than in placebo recipients (P = 0.0014). Comparing responses between vaccine doses or regimens was not something the study was powered to do.

The germline V gene (reference sequence) sets CDR1 to MNHEY and CDR2 to SMNVEV. V and J lose 8 bases and 6 bases, and a span of 16 bases separates them. From its cysteine to its phenylalanine, the CDR3 spans 13 amino acids. The kept DNA is CDR3 alone, 39 bases in frame from the first base. The immunoSEQ Assay was used to sequence TCRbeta CDR3 regions. After extraction, genomic DNA underwent amplification by bias-controlled multiplex PCR, followed by high-throughput sequencing. In the original analysis: To quantify the absolute abundance of each unique TCRbeta CDR3 region, sequences were collapsed and filtered. Usable DNA was measured by amplifying reference genes present in all nucleated cells, and TCRbeta template counts were normalized to that usable DNA to estimate T cell fraction. Repertoire TCRs were annotated as SARS-CoV-2-specific when V gene, CDR3 amino acid sequence and J gene were exactly matched to a known reactive TCR set. The reference SARS-CoV-2 TCR set was derived from MIRA and filtered for enrichment in COVID-19-positive ImmuneCODE repertoires, a step that removed public or cross-reactive TCRs. Using the MIRA antigens, annotated TCRs were further analysed by specific ORF or by position within an ORF. Breadth was defined as the number of annotated unique rearrangements divided by the total number of unique productive rearrangements, and depth was defined as the summed frequency of the annotated unique rearrangements. Group comparisons of TCR breadth used two-sided Wilcoxon rank-sum tests. TCRdb's version of the immuneACCESS table is confined to in-frame rearrangements and falls short of the full clone set. An unresolved V gene accounts for under half of the shortfall where checked; the remainder is of unknown origin. V, J and clone size were drawn from that table, and D and trimming were deduced from the DNA. Across this sample there are fewer than 500,000 clones, with roughly nine tenths seen only once. Approximately 2.5% of the sample is taken by the ten largest.

The sample's treatment or condition label, in plain terms: some 19 received Ad26.COV2.S at low or high dose, single or two shots; several received placebo; per-sample allocation not given. Repertoires of vaccine and placebo recipients were sequenced from samples collected on day 63 after the first injection. Cohort 1b enrolled some 25 adults aged 18-55 years at a single site in Boston, USA, between 29 July and 7 August 2020. Ad26.COV2.S consisted of a replication-incompetent adenovirus type 26 vector by which a prefusion-stabilized SARS-CoV-2 spike protein from the original Wuhan strain was expressed.

The V gene is TRBV27 and the J gene is TRBJ1-1; the D gene lacks a confident call. The TCR was taken from a person between 18 and 65 years old who received the Ad26.COV2.S COVID-19 vaccine or a placebo. The sample in question was peripheral blood, obtained in a trial of Ad26.COV2.S vaccine versus placebo. Here the CDR3 is given as CASQHNFKAEAFF. The DNA reads as follows: TGTGCCAGCCAACACAACTTTAAAGCTGAAGCTTTCTTT.